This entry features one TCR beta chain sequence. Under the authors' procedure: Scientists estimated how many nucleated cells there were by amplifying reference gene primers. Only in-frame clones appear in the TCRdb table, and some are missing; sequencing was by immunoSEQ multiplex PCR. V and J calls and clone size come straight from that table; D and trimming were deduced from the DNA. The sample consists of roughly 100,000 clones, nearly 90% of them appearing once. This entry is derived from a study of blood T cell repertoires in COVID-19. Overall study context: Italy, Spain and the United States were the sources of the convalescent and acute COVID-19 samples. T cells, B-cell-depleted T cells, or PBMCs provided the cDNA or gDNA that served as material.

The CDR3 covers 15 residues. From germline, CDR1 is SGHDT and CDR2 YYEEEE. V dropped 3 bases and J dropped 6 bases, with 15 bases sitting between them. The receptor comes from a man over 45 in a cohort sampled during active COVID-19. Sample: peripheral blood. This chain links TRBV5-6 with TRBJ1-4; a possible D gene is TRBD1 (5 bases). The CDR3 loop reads CASSSQGGWDEKLFF. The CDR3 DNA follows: TGTGCCAGCAGCTCTCAGGGAGGTTGGGATGAAAAACTGTTTTTT.